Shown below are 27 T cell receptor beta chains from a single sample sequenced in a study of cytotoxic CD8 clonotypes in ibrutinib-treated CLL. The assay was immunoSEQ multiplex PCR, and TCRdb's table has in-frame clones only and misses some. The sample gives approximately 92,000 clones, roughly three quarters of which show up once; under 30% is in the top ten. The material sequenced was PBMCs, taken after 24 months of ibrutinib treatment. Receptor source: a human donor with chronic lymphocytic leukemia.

CDR3 sequence: CASSFWTGHYGYTF. In DNA form, the CDR3 reads TGTGCCAGCAGTTTCTGGACAGGGCACTATGGCTACACCTTC. The chain recombines TRBV28 with TRBJ1-2, with 8 bases aligning to TRBD1. This CDR3 has 14 amino acids. Germline lookup yields CDR1 MDHEN and CDR2 SYDVKM. The V segment lost 3 bases and the J segment 3 bases; nucleotides outside the gene matches: 3.

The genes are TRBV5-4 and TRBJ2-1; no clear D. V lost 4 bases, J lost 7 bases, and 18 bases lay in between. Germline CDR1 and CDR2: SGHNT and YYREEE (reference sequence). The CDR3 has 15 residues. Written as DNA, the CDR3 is TGTGCCAGCAGCCCCGGTACAAATAGGCTAAATGAGCAGTTCTTC. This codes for CASSPGTNRLNEQFF.

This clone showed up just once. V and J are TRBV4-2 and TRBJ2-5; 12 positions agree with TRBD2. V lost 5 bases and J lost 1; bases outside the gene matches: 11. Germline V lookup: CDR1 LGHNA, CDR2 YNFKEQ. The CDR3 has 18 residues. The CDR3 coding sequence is TGTGCCAGCAGCACCCGCCCCTCTAGCGGGGGGGTCCAAGAGACCCAGTACTTC. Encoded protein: CASSTRPSSGGVQETQYF.

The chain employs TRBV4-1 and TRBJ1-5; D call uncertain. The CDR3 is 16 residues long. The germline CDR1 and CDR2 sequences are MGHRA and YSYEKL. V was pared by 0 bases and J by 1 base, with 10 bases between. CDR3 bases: TGCGCCAGCAGCCAAGAAGTTCACAGAAGCAATCAGCCCCAGCATTTT. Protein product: CASSQEVHRSNQPQHF.

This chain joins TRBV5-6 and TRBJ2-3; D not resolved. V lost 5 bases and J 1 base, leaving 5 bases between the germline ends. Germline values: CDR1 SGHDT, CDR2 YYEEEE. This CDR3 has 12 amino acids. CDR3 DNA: TGTGCCAGCAGATTTGGCACAGATACGCAGTATTTT. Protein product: CASRFGTDTQYF.

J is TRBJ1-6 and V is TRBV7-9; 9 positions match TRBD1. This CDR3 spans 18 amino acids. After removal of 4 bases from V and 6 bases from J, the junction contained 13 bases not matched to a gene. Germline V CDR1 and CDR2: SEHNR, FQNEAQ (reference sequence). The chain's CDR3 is CASSSDRDRVVGNSPLHF. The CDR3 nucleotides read TGTGCCAGCAGCTCGGACCGGGACAGGGTCGTGGGTAATTCACCCCTCCACTTT.

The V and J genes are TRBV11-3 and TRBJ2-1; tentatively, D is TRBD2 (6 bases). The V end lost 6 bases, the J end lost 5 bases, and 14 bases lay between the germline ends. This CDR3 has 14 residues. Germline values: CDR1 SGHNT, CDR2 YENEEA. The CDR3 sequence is CASSIMAGHNEQFF. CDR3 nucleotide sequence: TGTGCCAGCAGTATCATGGCGGGGCACAATGAGCAGTTCTTC.

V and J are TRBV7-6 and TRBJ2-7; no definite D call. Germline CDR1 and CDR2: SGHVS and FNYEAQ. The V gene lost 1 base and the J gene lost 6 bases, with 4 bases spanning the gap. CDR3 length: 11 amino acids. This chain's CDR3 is CASSLGPEQYF. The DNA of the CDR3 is TGTGCCAGCAGCTTAGGCCCCGAGCAGTACTTC.

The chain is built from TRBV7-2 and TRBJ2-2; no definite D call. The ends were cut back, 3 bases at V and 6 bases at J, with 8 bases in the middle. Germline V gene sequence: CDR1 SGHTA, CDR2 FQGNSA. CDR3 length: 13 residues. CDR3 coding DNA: TGTGCCAGCAGCTTCGAACGGGCCGGGGAGCTGTTTTTT. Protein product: CASSFERAGELFF.

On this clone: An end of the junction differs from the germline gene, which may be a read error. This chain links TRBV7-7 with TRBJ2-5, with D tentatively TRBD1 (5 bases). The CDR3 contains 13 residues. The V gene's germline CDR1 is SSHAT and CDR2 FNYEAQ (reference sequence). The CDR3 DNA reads TGTGCTAGCAGCTTAGGGGTTAAAGAGACCCAGTACTTC. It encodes CASSLGVKETQYF. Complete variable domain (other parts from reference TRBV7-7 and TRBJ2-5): GAGVSQSPRYKVTKRGQDVTLRCDPISSHATLYWYQQALGQGPEFLTYFNYEAQPDKSGLPSDRFSAERPEGSISTLTIQRTEQRDSAMYRCASSLGVKETQYFGPGTRLLVL.

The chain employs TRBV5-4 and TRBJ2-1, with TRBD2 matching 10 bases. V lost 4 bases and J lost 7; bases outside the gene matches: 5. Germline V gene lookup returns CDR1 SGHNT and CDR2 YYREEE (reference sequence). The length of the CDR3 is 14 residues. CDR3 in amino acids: CASSLLTSGNEQFF. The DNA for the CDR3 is TGTGCCAGCAGCCTACTGACTAGCGGGAATGAGCAGTTCTTC.

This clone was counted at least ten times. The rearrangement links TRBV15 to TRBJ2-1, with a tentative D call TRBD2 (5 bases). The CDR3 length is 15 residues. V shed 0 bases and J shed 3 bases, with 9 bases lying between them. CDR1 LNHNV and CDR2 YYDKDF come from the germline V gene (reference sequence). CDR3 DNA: TGTGCCACCAGCAGAGATGAGGGAGTCTACAATGAGCAGTTCTTC. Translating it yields CATSRDEGVYNEQFF.

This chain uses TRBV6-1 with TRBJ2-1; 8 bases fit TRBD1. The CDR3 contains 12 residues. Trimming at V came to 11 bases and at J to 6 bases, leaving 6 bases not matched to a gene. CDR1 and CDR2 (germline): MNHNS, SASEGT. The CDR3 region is CAGDRPSNEQFF. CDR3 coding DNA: TGTGCCGGGGACAGGCCCAGCAATGAGCAGTTCTTC.

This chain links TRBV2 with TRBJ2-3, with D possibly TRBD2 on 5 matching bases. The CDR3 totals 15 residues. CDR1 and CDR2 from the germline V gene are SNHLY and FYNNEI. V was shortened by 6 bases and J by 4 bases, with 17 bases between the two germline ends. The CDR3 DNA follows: TGTGCCAGCAGGCCCGGGGAGTCCCAGGCAGATACGCAGTATTTT. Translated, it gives CASRPGESQADTQYF.

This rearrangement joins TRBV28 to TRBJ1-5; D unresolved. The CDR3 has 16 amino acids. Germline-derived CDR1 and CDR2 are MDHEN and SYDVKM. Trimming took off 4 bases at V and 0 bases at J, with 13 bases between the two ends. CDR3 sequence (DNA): TGTGCCAGCAGTTCCCGACCCAGGCTTAGCAATCAGCCCCAGCATTTT. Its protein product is CASSSRPRLSNQPQHF.

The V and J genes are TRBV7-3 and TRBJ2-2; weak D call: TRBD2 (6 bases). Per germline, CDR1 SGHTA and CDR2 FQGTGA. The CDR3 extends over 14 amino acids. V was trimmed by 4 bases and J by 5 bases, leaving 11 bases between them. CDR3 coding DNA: TGTGCCAGCAGCTCCGGGACTGTGACCGGGGAGCTGTTTTTT. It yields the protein CASSSGTVTGELFF.

CDR3 sequence reads: CASSLSQVEQFF. In nucleotides, the CDR3 is TGTGCCAGCAGTTTATCCCAAGTTGAGCAGTTCTTC. The V and J genes are TRBV28 and TRBJ2-1, with unresolved D. CDR1 is MDHEN and CDR2 is SYDVKM in the germline V gene. Trimming removed 1 base at V and 9 bases at J, with 7 bases between. The CDR3 contains 12 residues. The full variable domain, rest sourced from reference TRBV28 and TRBJ2-1, is DVKVTQSSRYLVKRTGEKVFLECVQDMDHENMFWYRQDPGLGLRLIYFSYDVKMKEKGDIPEGYSVSREKKERFSLILESASTNQTSMYLCASSLSQVEQFFGPGTRLTVL.

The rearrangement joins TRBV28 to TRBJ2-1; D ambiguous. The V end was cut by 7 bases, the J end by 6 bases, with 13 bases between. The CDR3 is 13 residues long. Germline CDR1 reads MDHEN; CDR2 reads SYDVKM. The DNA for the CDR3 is TGTGCCAGCACCCAAACCCCCCCCAATGAGCAGTTCTTC. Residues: CASTQTPPNEQFF.

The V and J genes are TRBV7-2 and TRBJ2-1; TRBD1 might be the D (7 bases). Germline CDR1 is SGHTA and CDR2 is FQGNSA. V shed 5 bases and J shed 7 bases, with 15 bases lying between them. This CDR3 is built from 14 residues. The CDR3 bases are TGTGCCAGCAGCCCCAGGGGGGTTTGGAATGAGCAGTTCTTC. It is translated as CASSPRGVWNEQFF.

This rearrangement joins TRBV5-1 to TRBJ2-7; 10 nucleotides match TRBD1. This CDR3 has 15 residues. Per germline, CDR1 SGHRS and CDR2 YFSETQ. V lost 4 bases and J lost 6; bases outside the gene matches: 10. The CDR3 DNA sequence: TGCGCCAGCAGCGTAACTACCGGGACAGGGGTCGAGCAGTACTTC. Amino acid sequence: CASSVTTGTGVEQYF.

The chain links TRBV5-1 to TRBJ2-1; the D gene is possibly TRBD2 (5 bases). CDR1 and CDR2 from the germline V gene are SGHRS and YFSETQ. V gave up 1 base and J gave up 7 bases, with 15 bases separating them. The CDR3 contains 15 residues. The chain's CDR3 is CASSLSTSTGNEQFF. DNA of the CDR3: TGCGCCAGCAGCTTGTCGACGTCCACGGGGAATGAGCAGTTCTTC.

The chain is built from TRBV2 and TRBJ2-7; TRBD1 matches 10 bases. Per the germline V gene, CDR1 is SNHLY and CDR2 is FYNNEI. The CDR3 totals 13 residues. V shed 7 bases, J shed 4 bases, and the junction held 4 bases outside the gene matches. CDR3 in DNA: TGTGCCAGCAAAGGGACAGGGGTATACGAGCAGTACTTC. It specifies CASKGTGVYEQYF. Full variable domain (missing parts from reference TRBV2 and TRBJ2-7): EPEVTQTPSHQVTQMGQEVILRCVPISNHLYFYWYRQILGQKVEFLVSFYNNEISEKSEIFDDQFSVERPDGSNFTLKIRSTKLEDSAMYFCASKGTGVYEQYFGPGTRLTVT.

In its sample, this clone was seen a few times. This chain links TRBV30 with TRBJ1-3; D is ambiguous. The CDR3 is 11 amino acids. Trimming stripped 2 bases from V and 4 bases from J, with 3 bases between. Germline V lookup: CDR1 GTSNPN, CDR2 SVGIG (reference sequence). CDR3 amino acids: CAWSRGNTIYF. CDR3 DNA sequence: TGTGCCTGGAGTCGGGGAAACACCATATATTTT. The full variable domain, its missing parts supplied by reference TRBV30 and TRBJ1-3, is SQTIHQWPATLVQPVGSPLSLECTVEGTSNPNLYWYRQAAGRGLQLLFYSVGIGQISSEVPQNLSASRPQDRQFILSSKKLLLSDSGFYLCAWSRGNTIYFGEGSWLTVV.

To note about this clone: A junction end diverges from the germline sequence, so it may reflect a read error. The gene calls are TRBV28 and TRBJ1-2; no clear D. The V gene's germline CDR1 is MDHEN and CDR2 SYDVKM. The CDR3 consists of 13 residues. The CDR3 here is CASCFGNFYGYTF. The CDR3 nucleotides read TGTGCCAGCTGTTTTGGGAATTTCTATGGCTACACCTTC.

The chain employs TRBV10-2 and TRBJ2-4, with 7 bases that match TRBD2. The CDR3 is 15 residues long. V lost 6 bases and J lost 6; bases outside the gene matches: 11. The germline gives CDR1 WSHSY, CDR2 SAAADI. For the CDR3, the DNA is TGCGCCAGCAGCCGCGGGACGGGAGGATCAAACATTCAGTACTTC. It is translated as CASSRGTGGSNIQYF.

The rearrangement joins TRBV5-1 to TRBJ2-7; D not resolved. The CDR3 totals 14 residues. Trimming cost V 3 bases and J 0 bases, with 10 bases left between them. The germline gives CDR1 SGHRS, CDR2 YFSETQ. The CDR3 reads CASSSDPSSYEQYF. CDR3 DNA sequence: TGCGCCAGCAGCTCGGACCCGAGCTCCTACGAGCAGTACTTC.

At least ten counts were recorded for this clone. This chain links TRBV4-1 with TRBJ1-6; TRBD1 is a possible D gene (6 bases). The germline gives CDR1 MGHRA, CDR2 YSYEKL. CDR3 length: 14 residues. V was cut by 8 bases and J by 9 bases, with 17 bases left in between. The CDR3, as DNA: TGCGCCAGCGAAGCGGGGGGCGCGTCTTCACCCCTCCACTTT. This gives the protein CASEAGGASSPLHF.